This T cell receptor beta chain was identified during a study of PD-1 blockade in classical Hodgkin lymphoma. Sequencing used immunoSEQ multiplex PCR; TCRdb keeps in-frame clones, though not all of them. The sample records tens of thousands of clones, roughly 80% being singletons. This CDR3 is built from 16 residues. Germline V CDR1 and CDR2: LGHNA, YSLEER. V trimming: 2 bases; J trimming: 3 bases; junction bases outside the gene matches: 6. Comment on this clone: Antigen: not known.

Each patient's relapse followed autologous stem cell transplantation, and brentuximab vedotin exposure varied. The patients, who had relapsed/refractory classical Hodgkin lymphoma, achieved best responses of complete response, partial response or progressive disease. Study observations and caveats: CD4+ TCR diversity rose significantly by C4D1, and CD8+ TCR diversity did not. With respect to the repertoire differences, their causes, possibly disease activity or prior therapy, remain undefined. Any patient who commenced nivolumab under 1 year after ASCT was excluded.

This TCR came from a human donor with classical Hodgkin lymphoma. Material: peripheral blood mononuclear cells (PBMCs), obtained at baseline. The chain is built from TRBV4-3 and TRBJ2-1, with TRBD2 matching 8 bases. CDR3 protein: CASSQRGAGGYNEQFF. CDR3 nucleotide sequence: TGCGCCAGCAGCCAAAGGGGGGCGGGAGGCTACAATGAGCAGTTCTTC.